Below, 27 T cell receptor beta chains from the same sample are listed, as sequenced in a study of T cell changes during pregnancy in multiple sclerosis. Sequencing was performed with immunoSEQ multiplex PCR; in TCRdb, only in-frame clones are kept and a portion is missing. The sample carries around 35,000 clones, roughly 88% recorded once. The sequences come from CD8+ T cells from peripheral blood mononuclear cells, collected after pregnancy. The receptor source for this set is a female donor with multiple sclerosis, enrolled in a pregnancy study.

V usage is TRBV25-1 and J usage is TRBJ2-4, with TRBD2 as a possible D gene (5 bases). Germline assignment: CDR1 MGHDK and CDR2 SYGVNS. The V and J ends lost 0 bases and 4 bases respectively, with 13 bases between them. The CDR3 covers 16 residues. CDR3 sequence reads: CASSEYVSATKNIQYF. In DNA, the CDR3 is TGTGCCAGCAGTGAATATGTTAGCGCGACTAAAAACATTCAGTACTTC.

V gene TRBV6-4 combines with J gene TRBJ2-6; a possible D gene is TRBD2 (6 bases). The V end lost 0 bases, the J end lost 0 bases, and 6 bases lay between the germline ends. The CDR3 is 16 residues long. Looked up from germline, CDR1 is MRHNA and CDR2 is SNTAGT. The CDR3 region is CASSDSGGSGANVLTF. DNA of the CDR3: TGTGCCAGCAGTGACTCCGGGGGCTCTGGGGCCAACGTCCTGACTTTC.

The V and J genes are TRBV13 and TRBJ2-7, with D unclear. The CDR3 is made up of 14 amino acids. The V and J ends lost 3 bases and 2 bases respectively, with 11 bases between them. The germline V gene has CDR1 PRHDT and CDR2 FYEKMQ (reference sequence). The CDR3 protein is CASSFRGVPYEQYF. DNA for the CDR3: TGTGCCAGCAGCTTTCGTGGAGTTCCCTACGAGCAGTACTTC.

The chain joins TRBV4-3 to TRBJ2-7; possibly TRBD1 for D (6 bases). This CDR3 contains 15 residues. Germline V gene lookup returns CDR1 LGHNA and CDR2 YSLEER. V was clipped by 0 bases and J by 7 bases, with 16 bases between them. The CDR3 loop is CASSQDQDSSWEQYF. DNA of the CDR3: TGCGCCAGCAGCCAAGACCAGGACAGTTCGTGGGAGCAGTACTTC.

The rearrangement links TRBV6-5 to TRBJ2-5; D might be TRBD1 (6 bases). Looked up from germline, CDR1 is MNHEY and CDR2 is SVGAGI. The CDR3 contains 12 residues. V lost 11 bases and J lost 4, with 14 bases in between. The CDR3 DNA is TGTGCCGCCGCAGGGGTGGGAGAGACCCAGTACTTC. It translates to CAAAGVGETQYF.

The genes are TRBV6-6 and TRBJ1-1, with D unresolved. V was cut by 5 bases and J by 6 bases, with 16 bases left in between. Germline V gene data show CDR1 as MNHNY and CDR2 as SVGAGI (reference sequence). This CDR3 spans 14 amino acids. The CDR3 loop reads CASSGIGRQSEAFF. DNA of the CDR3: TGTGCCAGCAGTGGAATTGGGAGGCAGTCTGAAGCTTTCTTT.

This clone occurred a few times. The chain joins TRBV4-2 to TRBJ1-4, with 10 bases lining up with TRBD1. The CDR3 has 16 amino acids. The J segment lost 6 bases and the V segment lost 2 bases, leaving 6 bases of the junction unmatched. Germline-derived CDR1 and CDR2 are LGHNA and YNFKEQ. CDR3 region: CASSQTTGTGDEKLFF. As DNA, the CDR3 is TGTGCCAGCAGCCAAACCACCGGGACAGGGGATGAAAAACTGTTTTTT.

V is TRBV7-2 and J is TRBJ2-3; the D is unclear. Germline V CDR1 and CDR2: SGHTA, FQGNSA. With 6 bases removed from V and 6 bases from J, the gap between germline ends came to 13 bases. The CDR3 is 13 residues long. CDR3 DNA sequence: TGTGCCAGCAGTCCTGGGCCCAGGGATACGCAGTATTTT. This translates into CASSPGPRDTQYF.

The gene calls are TRBV4-1 and TRBJ1-1; D gene unclear. The CDR3 is 15 residues long. Trimming pared 0 bases from V and 2 bases from J, leaving 10 bases between. Germline lookup yields CDR1 MGHRA and CDR2 YSYEKL. As DNA, the CDR3 is TGCGCCAGCAGCCAAGATTATGCACATAACACTGAAGCTTTCTTT. It translates to CASSQDYAHNTEAFF.

The gene calls are TRBV6-4 and TRBJ2-3; TRBD2 matches 9 bases. From germline, CDR1 is MRHNA and CDR2 SNTAGT. The CDR3 loop spans 16 amino acids. The junction had 8 bases not matched to a gene; V was cut back by 3 bases and J by 4 bases. In DNA form, the CDR3 reads TGTGCCAGCAGTGAGGGAGAAGGCGGGGGGGCAGATACGCAGTATTTT. This sequence encodes CASSEGEGGGADTQYF.

The gene calls are TRBV5-8 and TRBJ2-7; 7 positions agree with TRBD2. CDR1 and CDR2 (germline): SGHTS, YDEGEE. The CDR3 loop spans 10 amino acids. V was clipped by 9 bases and J by 3 bases; unmatched bases: 0. CDR3 region: CATGGYEQYF. The CDR3 nucleotides read TGTGCCACGGGGGGCTACGAGCAGTACTTC. Variable domain in full (rest from reference TRBV5-8 and TRBJ2-7): EAGVTQSPTHLIKTRGQQATLRCSPISGHTSVYWYQQALGLGLQFLLWYDEGEERNRGNFPPRFSGRQFPNYSSELNVNALELEDSALYLCATGGYEQYFGPGTRLTVT.

V gene TRBV7-6 combines with J gene TRBJ2-1; TRBD2 matches at 7 bases. V trimming: 3 bases; J trimming: 6 bases; junction bases outside the gene matches: 8. CDR1 and CDR2 (germline): SGHVS, FNYEAQ. This CDR3 has 15 amino acids. The CDR3: CASSFMAGDGNEQFF. The CDR3 region has the DNA TGTGCCAGCAGCTTTATGGCGGGGGATGGCAATGAGCAGTTCTTC. The full variable domain, completed using reference TRBV7-6 and TRBJ2-1, is GAGVSQSPRYKVTKRGQDVALRCDPISGHVSLYWYRQALGQGPEFLTYFNYEAQQDKSGLPNDRFSAERPEGSISTLTIQRTEQRDSAMYRCASSFMAGDGNEQFFGPGTRLTVL.

The chain employs TRBV4-3 and TRBJ2-1, with 9 bases that match TRBD2. The V gene's germline CDR1 is LGHNA and CDR2 YSLEER. The CDR3 sequence is 16 residues long. V lost 1 base, J lost 5 bases, and 6 bases stayed unmatched. Written as DNA, the CDR3 is TGCGCCAGCAGCCAAGTCGAGGTAGCGGGGGACAATGAGCAGTTCTTC. As protein: CASSQVEVAGDNEQFF.

The DNA of the CDR3 is TGCAGCGTTGAAGATATGTATGGCTACACCTTC. The encoded protein is CSVEDMYGYTF. V usage is TRBV29-1 and J usage is TRBJ1-2, with D unclear. Trimming took 0 bases from V and 5 from J, leaving 4 bases between them. The CDR3 covers 11 residues. Germline V gene data show CDR1 as SQVTM and CDR2 as ANQGSEA. Complete variable domain (other parts from reference TRBV29-1 and TRBJ1-2): SAVISQKPSRDICQRGTSLTIQCQVDSQVTMMFWYRQQPGQSLTLIATANQGSEATYESGFVIDKFPISRPNLTFSTLTVSNMSPEDSSIYLCSVEDMYGYTFGSGTRLTVV.

This chain joins TRBV19 and TRBJ2-3; tentative D call: TRBD2 (5 bases). The germline V and J ends were trimmed by 1 base and 2 bases, with 7 bases remaining between them. Germline CDR1 and CDR2: LNHDA and SQIVND (reference sequence). The CDR3 has 14 amino acids. CDR3 sequence reads: CASSIVGDTDTQYF. CDR3 bases: TGTGCCAGTAGTATAGTGGGAGACACAGATACGCAGTATTTT.

The V and J genes are TRBV7-9 and TRBJ1-2; D is undetermined. With 2 bases removed from V and 4 bases from J, the gap between germline ends came to 5 bases. The CDR3 is 12 amino acids. Germline V gives CDR1 SEHNR, CDR2 FQNEAQ (reference sequence). The CDR3 loop is CASSLPSYGYTF. The CDR3 DNA follows: TGTGCCAGCAGCTTACCCAGCTATGGCTACACCTTC. The whole variable domain, filled in from reference TRBV7-9 and TRBJ1-2, reads DTGVSQNPRHKITKRGQNVTFRCDPISEHNRLYWYRQTLGQGPEFLTYFQNEAQLEKSRLLSDRFSAERPKGSFSTLEIQRTEQGDSAMYLCASSLPSYGYTFGSGTRLTVV.

The V and J genes are TRBV7-2 and TRBJ1-2, with a tentative D call TRBD1 (5 bases). The CDR3 spans 16 residues. CDR1 is SGHTA and CDR2 is FQGNSA in the germline V gene. V dropped 3 bases and J dropped 3 bases, with 17 bases sitting between them. The CDR3 here is CASSFPVGRLDYGYTF. The CDR3 nucleotides are TGTGCCAGCAGCTTCCCCGTGGGGCGACTAGACTATGGCTACACCTTC. Full variable domain (remainder filled in from reference TRBV7-2 and TRBJ1-2): GAGVSQSPSNKVTEKGKDVELRCDPISGHTALYWYRQSLGQGLEFLIYFQGNSAPDKSGLPSDRFSAERTGGSVSTLTIQRTQQEDSAVYLCASSFPVGRLDYGYTFGSGTRLTVV.

This rearrangement joins TRBV6-1 to TRBJ2-1; the D is unclear. CDR1 MNHNS and CDR2 SASEGT come from the germline V gene. The V and J ends lost 8 bases and 3 bases respectively, with 8 bases between them. CDR3 length equals 12 residues. The CDR3 sequence: CASATIYNEQFF. CDR3 nucleotides: TGTGCCAGCGCTACTATCTACAATGAGCAGTTCTTC.

This chain joins TRBV25-1 and TRBJ2-3; 8 bases are shared with TRBD1. Per the germline V gene, CDR1 is MGHDK and CDR2 is SYGVNS. The CDR3 is 16 residues long. V was pared by 1 base and J by 4 bases, with 7 bases of the junction left unmatched. In DNA, the CDR3 is TGTGCCAGCAGTGAATTCTCCGGGACAGGCGCAGATACGCAGTATTTT. It encodes CASSEFSGTGADTQYF.

This rearrangement joins TRBV6-4 to TRBJ2-2; a weak D match, TRBD1 (8 bases). The CDR3 loop spans 15 amino acids. The V end lost 5 bases, the J end lost 7 bases, and 17 bases lay between the germline ends. Germline CDR1 MRHNA, CDR2 SNTAGT. The CDR3 region is CASSNTGGDLGELFF. Written as DNA, the CDR3 is TGTGCCAGCAGTAATACAGGGGGGGACCTCGGGGAGCTGTTTTTT.

The V call is TRBV13, the J call TRBJ1-1; D remains unclear. With 5 bases removed from V and 1 base from J, the gap between germline ends came to 5 bases. CDR3 size: 12 residues. The germline CDR1 and CDR2 sequences are PRHDT and FYEKMQ (reference sequence). The CDR3 reads CASSRGNTEAFF. The CDR3 nucleotides are TGTGCCAGCAGCCGCGGGAACACTGAAGCTTTCTTT.

This clone turned up a few times. The chain carries TRBV20-1 and TRBJ2-1; the D is unclear. CDR3 length equals 10 residues. Trimming removed 4 bases at V and 9 bases at J, with 7 bases between. CDR1 and CDR2 from the germline V gene are DFQATT and SNEGSKA (reference sequence). CDR3 sequence reads: CSATYSEQFF. CDR3 coding DNA: TGCAGTGCTACCTATAGTGAGCAGTTCTTC.

The chain links TRBV6-6 to TRBJ1-5; weak D call: TRBD1 (5 bases). This CDR3 comprises 13 residues. The germline CDR1 and CDR2 sequences are MNHNY and SVGAGI (reference sequence). Deletions cut 9 bases from V and 2 bases from J, with 11 bases between. For the CDR3, the DNA is TGTGCCAGTGCCAGGGAAGGCAATCAGCCCCAGCATTTT. Encoded protein: CASAREGNQPQHF.

The CDR3 DNA is TGTGCCAGCAGCGTAGGGGGTGGTCTAGCTTCGGATACGCAGTATTTT. Amino acid sequence: CASSVGGGLASDTQYF. The chain couples TRBV9 to TRBJ2-3; a possible D gene is TRBD2 (5 bases). The CDR3 spans 16 residues. From germline, CDR1 is SGDLS and CDR2 YYNGEE. V was clipped by 0 bases and J by 6 bases, with 17 bases between them. The whole variable domain, remainder taken from reference TRBV9 and TRBJ2-3, is DSGVTQTPKHLITATGQRVTLRCSPRSGDLSVYWYQQSLDQGLQFLIQYYNGEERAKGNILERFSAQQFPDLHSELNLSSLELGDSALYFCASSVGGGLASDTQYFGPGTRLTVL.

The chain employs TRBV19 and TRBJ1-2; no firm D call. There are 14 residues in the CDR3. Germline assignment: CDR1 LNHDA and CDR2 SQIVND (reference sequence). V lost 3 bases and J lost 4, with 12 bases in between. CDR3 in DNA: TGTGCCAGTAGTATTGGCGGCCCCGGCTATGGCTACACCTTC. Residues: CASSIGGPGYGYTF.

V gene TRBV11-2 combines with J gene TRBJ1-1; 7 nucleotides align to TRBD1. J lost 8 bases, V lost 5 bases, and 8 bases had no gene match. CDR3 length equals 13 residues. CDR1 is SGHAT and CDR2 is FQNNGV in the germline V gene. CDR3 in DNA: TGTGCCAGCAGCGATGGGACAGCCCAAGAAGCTTTCTTT. This codes for CASSDGTAQEAFF.

This sequence joins TRBV27 and TRBJ1-1; D possibly corresponds to TRBD1 (5 bases). The CDR3 runs 13 residues. Between the trimmed V and J ends, which lost 0 bases and 4 bases, there was a span of 6 bases. Germline values: CDR1 MNHEY, CDR2 SMNVEV (reference sequence). DNA for the CDR3: TGTGCCAGCAGTTTATCTGGGGCCACTGAAGCTTTCTTT. Amino acids: CASSLSGATEAFF.